The clone carrying this TCR beta chain was observed a single time. V lost 3 bases, J lost 4 bases, and 19 bases lay in between. This CDR3 is 18 amino acids long. Per germline, CDR1 LNHDA and CDR2 SQIVND (reference sequence). The data originate from a study of blood T cell repertoires in COVID-19. Study processing details: Amplification of reference gene primers provided the estimated nucleated cell counts. Clones were sequenced by immunoSEQ multiplex PCR, and TCRdb holds only the in-frame ones, with some missing. V, J and clone size are those of that table, while D and trimming were read from the DNA. The table lists some 89,000 clones, approximately 80% of them singletons.

V and J are TRBV19 and TRBJ1-6, with D unresolved. The sequenced sample was peripheral blood. The TCR comes from a man aged 65 to 79 with acute or convalescent COVID-19. CDR3 DNA: TGTGCCAGTAGTATCTGGACCGGACTGGACCCATATAATTCACCCCTCCACTTT. Translation: CASSIWTGLDPYNSPLHF.